The 23 T cell receptor beta chains below come from one sample, sequenced in a study of neurological immune-mediated disorders. MiXCR was run by TCRdb on the 5' RACE reads, yielding one entry per CDR3 protein. The table lists about 79,000 distinct CDR3 sequences, 13% to 15% of them singletons. What was sequenced was PBMCs. The receptors originated from a woman aged 45-60 years in good health.

CDR3 nucleotides: TGTGCCAGCAGCCAATCCAGGGGGAATAATGAAAAACTGTTTTTT. This codes for CASSQSRGNNEKLFF. This rearrangement joins TRBV3-1 to TRBJ1-4, with 7 bases lining up with TRBD1. The CDR3 has 15 amino acids. In germline, CDR1 is LGHDT, CDR2 YNNKEL (reference sequence). The J segment lost 4 bases and the V segment lost 2 bases, leaving 4 bases of the junction unmatched.

This clonotype was seen a handful of times. The chain has TRBV3-1 and TRBJ1-5, with a possible D match to TRBD1 (5 bases). This CDR3 region has 16 residues. V gave up 4 bases and J gave up 5 bases, with 18 bases separating them. Per germline, CDR1 LGHDT and CDR2 YNNKEL (reference sequence). For the CDR3, the DNA is TGTGCCAGCAGCCCCGGCCCGGGACTCAGGGATCAGCCCCAGCATTTT. Translating it yields CASSPGPGLRDQPQHF.

At least ten counts were recorded for this clonotype. The J gene is TRBJ2-2, the V gene TRBV5-1; no reliable D call. CDR3 size: 16 residues. Trimming cost V 1 base and J 4 bases, with 14 bases left between them. The germline V gene encodes CDR1 SGHRS and CDR2 YFSETQ. CDR3: CASSLKGTLTTGELFF. DNA of the CDR3: TGCGCCAGCAGCTTGAAGGGAACTCTTACCACCGGGGAGCTGTTTTTT.

In this sample, this clonotype turned up many times. The gene calls are TRBV6-6 and TRBJ1-5; maybe TRBD1 (5 bases). The V end lost 9 bases, the J end lost 0 bases, and 27 bases lay between the germline ends. Germline CDR1 MNHNY, CDR2 SVGAGI (reference sequence). There are 19 residues in the CDR3. As DNA, the CDR3 is TGTGCCAGTAACTACAACCGGGACCCTGGGGGTTATAGCAATCAGCCCCAGCATTTT. Its translation is CASNYNRDPGGYSNQPQHF.

Many counts were recorded for this clonotype. The chain employs TRBV14 and TRBJ2-1, with D maybe TRBD1 (5 bases). This CDR3 has 16 residues. The germline gives CDR1 SGHDN, CDR2 FVKESK. V was trimmed by 4 bases and J by 0 bases, leaving 13 bases between them. The DNA of the CDR3 is TGTGCCAGCAGCCTCCGACAGCGCCCCTCCTACAATGAGCAGTTCTTC. Its translation is CASSLRQRPSYNEQFF.

This clonotype appeared a few times. This sequence joins TRBV29-1 and TRBJ1-1, with 7 bases that match TRBD1. The CDR3 loop spans 12 amino acids. With 7 bases clipped from V and 1 base from J, the junction kept 3 bases outside the gene matches. The germline V gene encodes CDR1 SQVTM and CDR2 ANQGSEA. CDR3 DNA: TGCAGCGGAAGGACAGGGAACACTGAAGCTTTCTTT. This encodes CSGRTGNTEAFF.

This clonotype was counted at least ten times. V and J are TRBV5-1 and TRBJ2-1; D remains ambiguous. Germline values: CDR1 SGHRS, CDR2 YFSETQ. Between the trimmed V and J ends, which lost 1 base and 4 bases, there was a span of 12 bases. The CDR3 has 15 residues. The CDR3 bases are TGCGCCAGCAGCTTGTATGCCCTCAATTACAATGAGCAGTTCTTC. It codes for CASSLYALNYNEQFF. The complete variable domain, with remaining parts taken from reference TRBV5-1 and TRBJ2-1, reads KAGVTQTPRYLIKTRGQQVTLSCSPISGHRSVSWYQQTPGQGLQFLFEYFSETQRNKGNFPGRFSGRQFSNSRSEMNVSTLELGDSALYLCASSLYALNYNEQFFGPGTRLTVL.

This clonotype has a count of ten or more. The genes are TRBV29-1 and TRBJ2-3, with 8 bases that match TRBD2. This CDR3 has 13 amino acids. Germline CDR1 reads SQVTM; CDR2 reads ANQGSEA. The V gene end was trimmed by 6 bases and the J gene end by 6 bases; junction bases not matched to a gene: 8. The CDR3 loop is CSVSSGFMDTQYF. CDR3 DNA sequence: TGCAGCGTCTCTAGCGGGTTCATGGATACGCAGTATTTT.

This clonotype was picked up many times. The J gene is TRBJ2-3, the V gene TRBV28; 7 positions match TRBD2. Germline V CDR1 and CDR2: MDHEN, SYDVKM. V gave up 3 bases and J gave up 3 bases; unmatched junction bases: 6. The CDR3 contains 15 residues. CDR3 amino acids: CASSLAGERTDTQYF. The CDR3 DNA is TGTGCCAGCAGTTTGGCGGGAGAGCGAACAGATACGCAGTATTTT.

This clonotype was seen ten or more times. The chain employs TRBV2 and TRBJ1-1; no firm D call. V was cut by 6 bases and J by 0 bases, with 14 bases left in between. Germline assignment: CDR1 SNHLY and CDR2 FYNNEI. CDR3 length: 15 amino acids. In DNA, the CDR3 is TGTGCCAGCAGAAAGGAACCGCTCGTGAACACTGAAGCTTTCTTT. It yields the protein CASRKEPLVNTEAFF.

This clonotype occurred many times. The genes are TRBV18 and TRBJ1-1; the D gene is possibly TRBD1 (6 bases). V was clipped by 6 bases and J by 1 base, with 9 bases between them. This CDR3 spans 13 amino acids. Germline-derived CDR1 and CDR2 are KGHSH and LQKENI. The CDR3 protein is CASSRQANTEAFF. The CDR3 coding sequence is TGTGCCAGCTCCCGACAGGCGAACACTGAAGCTTTCTTT.

This clonotype was found many times. V gene TRBV20-1 combines with J gene TRBJ1-6; perhaps TRBD1 as D (5 bases). The CDR3 loop spans 18 amino acids. V was shortened by 1 base and J by 7 bases, with 23 bases between the two germline ends. CDR1 and CDR2 from the germline V gene are DFQATT and SNEGSKA (reference sequence). This chain's CDR3 is CSARGTDRDGRVNSPLHF. The CDR3 DNA is TGCAGTGCTAGAGGCACCGACCGGGACGGGAGGGTGAATTCACCCCTCCACTTT.

The rearrangement uses TRBV10-1 and TRBJ2-2, with 12 bases identical to TRBD1. The CDR3 loop spans 16 amino acids. The ends lost 5 bases at V and 7 bases at J; junction bases unmatched: 8. Germline CDR1 and CDR2: WNHNN and SYGVQD (reference sequence). The CDR3: CASSISGTGGHGELFF. CDR3 sequence (DNA): TGCGCCAGCAGTATCTCCGGGACAGGGGGCCACGGGGAGCTGTTTTTT.

This clonotype was observed at least ten times. This rearrangement joins TRBV7-9 to TRBJ2-5, with 8 positions matching TRBD1. Unmatched junction bases numbered 5, after V lost 2 bases and J lost 3 bases. The germline V gene encodes CDR1 SEHNR and CDR2 FQNEAQ (reference sequence). The CDR3 contains 15 residues. CDR3: CASSLRTGIEETQYF. The CDR3 DNA is TGTGCCAGCAGCTTACGGACAGGGATCGAAGAGACCCAGTACTTC.

The table lists this clonotype with many counts. This sequence joins TRBV3-1 and TRBJ2-2; 8 nucleotides line up with TRBD2. The CDR3 length is 16 residues. Germline trimming cut 3 bases from V and 4 bases from J; bases unmatched to any gene: 7. The germline V gene encodes CDR1 LGHDT and CDR2 YNNKEL (reference sequence). The CDR3 nucleotides are TGTGCCAGCAGCCATAGCGGGACGGGAGTCACCGGGGAGCTGTTTTTT. Its translation is CASSHSGTGVTGELFF.

This clonotype occurred many times. The chain is built from TRBV7-6 and TRBJ2-7; TRBD1 agrees at 8 bases. The trim removed 4 bases at V and 9 bases at J, leaving 8 bases unmatched. This CDR3 has 13 amino acids. Germline lookup yields CDR1 SGHVS and CDR2 FNYEAQ. The CDR3: CASSSAGQGGQYF. DNA for the CDR3: TGTGCCAGCAGCTCGGCTGGACAGGGCGGGCAGTACTTC.

With regard to this clonotype: Since no conserved phenylalanine or tryptophan closes the CDR3, a read error is the likely cause. No DNA is shown, since the ends of the CDR3 on it are uncertain; the CDR3 is the one TCRdb lists. The chain's CDR3 is CASSLLDGNTEAIL. J is TRBJ1-1 and V is TRBV5-1. Germline-derived CDR1 and CDR2 are SGHRS and YFSETQ. The CDR3 length is 14 residues, termini included.

This clonotype appeared many times. The chain links TRBV5-1 to TRBJ2-7, with D tentatively TRBD1 or TRBD2 (5 bases each). The CDR3 runs to 14 residues. Germline V gene data show CDR1 as SGHRS and CDR2 as YFSETQ. Between the trimmed V and J ends, which lost 3 bases and 6 bases, there was a span of 16 bases. CDR3 protein: CASSSGASRGEQYF. CDR3 coding DNA: TGCGCCAGCAGCTCCGGGGCTAGCAGAGGCGAGCAGTACTTC.

With regard to this clonotype: A much bigger clone sits one base away, suggesting this may be a read error. The chain couples TRBV12-3 or TRBV12-4 to TRBJ1-2, with TRBD1 identical over 7 bases. This CDR3 region has 16 residues. V shed 6 bases and J 0 bases; nucleotides not matched to a gene: 10. CDR3 region: CASRRSGGLANYGYTF. DNA of the CDR3: TGTGCCAGCAGGAGGTCAGGGGGTCTGGCTAACTATGGCTACACCTTC.

This clonotype occurred a few times. The chain has TRBV12-3 or TRBV12-4 and TRBJ2-1; 11 bases match TRBD2. Trimming took 6 bases from V and 7 from J; bases not matched to a gene: 8. This CDR3 has 15 amino acids. Here the CDR3 reads CASRIAGGPGNEQFF. In DNA, the CDR3 is TGTGCCAGCAGGATAGCGGGAGGGCCGGGTAATGAGCAGTTCTTC.

This clonotype was counted many times. The chain carries TRBV28 and TRBJ1-5; maybe TRBD1 (5 bases). From germline, CDR1 is MDHEN and CDR2 SYDVKM. The CDR3 totals 14 residues. Trimming pared 8 bases from V and 2 bases from J, leaving 13 bases between. CDR3 sequence (DNA): TGTGCCAGCGTCGGGGGGGTTGGCAATCAGCCCCAGCATTTT. This codes for CASVGGVGNQPQHF.

This clonotype showed up many times. The chain uses TRBV12-3 or TRBV12-4 and TRBJ1-1; D uncertain. The V end was cut by 2 bases, the J end by 4 bases, with 11 bases between. The CDR3 is made up of 14 amino acids. CDR3 DNA: TGTGCCAGCAGTTTATCGGGATTTGGCACTGAAGCTTTCTTT. Its protein is CASSLSGFGTEAFF.

Many counts were recorded for this clonotype. The chain carries TRBV20-1 and TRBJ1-3; D is undetermined. Between the trimmed V and J ends, which lost 3 bases and 0 bases, there was a span of 12 bases. CDR1 is DFQATT, CDR2 SNEGSKA, per germline (reference sequence). This CDR3 has 15 residues. This CDR3 is CSARAGASSGNTIYF. The CDR3 DNA sequence: TGCAGTGCTAGGGCAGGAGCTTCCTCTGGAAACACCATATATTTT.